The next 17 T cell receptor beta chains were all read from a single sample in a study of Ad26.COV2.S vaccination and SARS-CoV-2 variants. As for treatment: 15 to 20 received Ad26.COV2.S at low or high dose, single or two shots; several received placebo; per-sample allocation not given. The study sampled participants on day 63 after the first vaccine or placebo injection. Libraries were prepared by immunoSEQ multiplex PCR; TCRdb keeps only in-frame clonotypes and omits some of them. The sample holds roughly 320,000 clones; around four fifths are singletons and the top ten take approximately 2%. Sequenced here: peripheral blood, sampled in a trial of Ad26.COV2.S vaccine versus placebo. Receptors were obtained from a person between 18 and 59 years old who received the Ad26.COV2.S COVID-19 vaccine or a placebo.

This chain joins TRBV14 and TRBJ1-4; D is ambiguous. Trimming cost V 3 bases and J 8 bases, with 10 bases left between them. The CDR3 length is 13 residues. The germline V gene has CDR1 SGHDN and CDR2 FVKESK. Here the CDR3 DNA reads TGTGCCAGCAGCCACCTTTTTTCCGAAAAACTGTTTTTT. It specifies CASSHLFSEKLFF. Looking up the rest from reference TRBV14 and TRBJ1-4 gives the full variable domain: EAGVTQFPSHSVIEKGQTVTLRCDPISGHDNLYWYRRVMGKEIKFLLHFVKESKQDESGMPNNRFLAERTGGTYSTLKVQPAELEDSGVYFCASSHLFSEKLFFGSGTQLSVL.

This chain's CDR3 is CASKTGGAGNTIYF. DNA for the CDR3: TGTGCCAGCAAGACAGGGGGCGCTGGAAACACCATATATTTT. V gene TRBV28 combines with J gene TRBJ1-3; 10 positions agree with TRBD1. The CDR3 has 14 amino acids. Germline lookup yields CDR1 MDHEN and CDR2 SYDVKM. V trimming: 7 bases; J trimming: 2 bases; junction bases outside the gene matches: 2.

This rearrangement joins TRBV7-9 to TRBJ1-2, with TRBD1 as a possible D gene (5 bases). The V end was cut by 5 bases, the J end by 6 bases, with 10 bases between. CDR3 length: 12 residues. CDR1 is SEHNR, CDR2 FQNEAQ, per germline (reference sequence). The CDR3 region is CASSRDGHGYTF. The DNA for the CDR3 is TGTGCCAGCAGCCGGGACGGTCATGGCTACACCTTC.

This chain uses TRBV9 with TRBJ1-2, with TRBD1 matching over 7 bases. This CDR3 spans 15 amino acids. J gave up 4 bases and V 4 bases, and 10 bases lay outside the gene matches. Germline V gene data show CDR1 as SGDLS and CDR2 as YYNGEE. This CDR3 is CASSSSSRQGYGYTF. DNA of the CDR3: TGTGCCAGCAGCTCGAGCTCGAGACAGGGCTATGGCTACACCTTC. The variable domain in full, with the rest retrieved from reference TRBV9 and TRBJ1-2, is DSGVTQTPKHLITATGQRVTLRCSPRSGDLSVYWYQQSLDQGLQFLIQYYNGEERAKGNILERFSAQQFPDLHSELNLSSLELGDSALYFCASSSSSRQGYGYTFGSGTRLTVV.

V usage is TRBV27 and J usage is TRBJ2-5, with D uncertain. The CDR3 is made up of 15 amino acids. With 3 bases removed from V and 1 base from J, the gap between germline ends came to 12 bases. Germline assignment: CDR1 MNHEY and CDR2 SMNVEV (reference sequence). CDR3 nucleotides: TGTGCCAGCAGTTTCCATGGACGGTTCCAAGAGACCCAGTACTTC. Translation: CASSFHGRFQETQYF.

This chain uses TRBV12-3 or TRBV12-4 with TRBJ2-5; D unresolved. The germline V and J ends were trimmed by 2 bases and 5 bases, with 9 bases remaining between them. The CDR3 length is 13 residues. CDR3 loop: CASSLNVGETQYF. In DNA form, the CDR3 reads TGTGCCAGCAGTTTAAACGTTGGGGAGACCCAGTACTTC.

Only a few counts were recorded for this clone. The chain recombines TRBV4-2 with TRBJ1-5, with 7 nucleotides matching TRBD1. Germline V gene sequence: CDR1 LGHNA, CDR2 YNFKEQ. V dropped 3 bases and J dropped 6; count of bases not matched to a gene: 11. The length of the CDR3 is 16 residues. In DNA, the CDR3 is TGTGCCAGCAGCCAGCAACGACAGGGAGGGGGTCAGCCCCAGCATTTT. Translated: CASSQQRQGGGQPQHF.

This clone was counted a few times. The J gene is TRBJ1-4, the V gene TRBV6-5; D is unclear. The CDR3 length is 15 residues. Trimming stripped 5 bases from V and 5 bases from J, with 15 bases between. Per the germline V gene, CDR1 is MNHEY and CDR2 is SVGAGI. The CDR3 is CASSRSGYGNEKLFF. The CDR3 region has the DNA TGTGCCAGCAGTCGGTCGGGATACGGGAATGAAAAACTGTTTTTT.

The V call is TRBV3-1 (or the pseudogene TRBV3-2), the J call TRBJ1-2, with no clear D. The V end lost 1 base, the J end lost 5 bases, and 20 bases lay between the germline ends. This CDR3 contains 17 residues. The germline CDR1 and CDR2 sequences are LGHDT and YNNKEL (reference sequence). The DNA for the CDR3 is TGTGCCAGCAGCCAAGCAATGTTCGGACTGGGCTTTTATGGCTACACCTTC. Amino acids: CASSQAMFGLGFYGYTF.

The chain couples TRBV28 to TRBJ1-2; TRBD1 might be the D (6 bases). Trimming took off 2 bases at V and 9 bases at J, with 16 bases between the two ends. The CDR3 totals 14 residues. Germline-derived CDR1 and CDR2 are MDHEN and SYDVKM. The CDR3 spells CASSLRGGGPRYTF. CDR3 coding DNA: TGTGCCAGCAGTTTAAGGGGTGGGGGCCCCCGCTACACCTTC.

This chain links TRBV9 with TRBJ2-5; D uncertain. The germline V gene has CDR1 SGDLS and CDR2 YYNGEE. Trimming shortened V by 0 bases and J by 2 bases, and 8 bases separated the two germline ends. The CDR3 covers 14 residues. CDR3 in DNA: TGTGCCAGCAGCGTAGGTGTGGGGCAAGAGACCCAGTACTTC. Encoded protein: CASSVGVGQETQYF. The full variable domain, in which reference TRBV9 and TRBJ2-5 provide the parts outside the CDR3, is DSGVTQTPKHLITATGQRVTLRCSPRSGDLSVYWYQQSLDQGLQFLIQYYNGEERAKGNILERFSAQQFPDLHSELNLSSLELGDSALYFCASSVGVGQETQYFGPGTRLLVL.

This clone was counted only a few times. The CDR3 protein is CASSKGLAVQETQYF. CDR3 coding DNA: TGCGCCAGCAGTAAGGGACTAGCGGTTCAAGAGACCCAGTACTTC. V is TRBV10-1 and J is TRBJ2-5; TRBD2 aligns across 11 bases. The CDR3 loop spans 15 amino acids. The V gene end was trimmed by 5 bases and the J gene end by 2 bases; junction bases not matched to a gene: 4. CDR1 is WNHNN, CDR2 SYGVQD, per germline (reference sequence).

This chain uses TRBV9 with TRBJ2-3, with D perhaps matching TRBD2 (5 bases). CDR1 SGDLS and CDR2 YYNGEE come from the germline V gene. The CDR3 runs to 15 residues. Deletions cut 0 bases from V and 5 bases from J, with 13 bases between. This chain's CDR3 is CASSVGGLPQDTQYF. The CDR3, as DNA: TGTGCCAGCAGCGTAGGAGGGCTTCCCCAAGATACGCAGTATTTT. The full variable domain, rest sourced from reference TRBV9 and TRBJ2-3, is DSGVTQTPKHLITATGQRVTLRCSPRSGDLSVYWYQQSLDQGLQFLIQYYNGEERAKGNILERFSAQQFPDLHSELNLSSLELGDSALYFCASSVGGLPQDTQYFGPGTRLTVL.

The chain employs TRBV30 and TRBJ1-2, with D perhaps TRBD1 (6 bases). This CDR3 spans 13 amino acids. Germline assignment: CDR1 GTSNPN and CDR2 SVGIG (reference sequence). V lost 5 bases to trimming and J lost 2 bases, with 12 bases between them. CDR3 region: CAWGGAGNYGYTF. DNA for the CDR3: TGTGCCTGGGGGGGGGCAGGGAACTATGGCTACACCTTC.

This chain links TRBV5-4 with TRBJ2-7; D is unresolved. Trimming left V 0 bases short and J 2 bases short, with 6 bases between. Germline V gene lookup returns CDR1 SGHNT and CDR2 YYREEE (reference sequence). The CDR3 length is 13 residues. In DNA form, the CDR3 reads TGTGCCAGCAGCTTGGACACAACCTACGAGCAGTACTTC. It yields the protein CASSLDTTYEQYF.

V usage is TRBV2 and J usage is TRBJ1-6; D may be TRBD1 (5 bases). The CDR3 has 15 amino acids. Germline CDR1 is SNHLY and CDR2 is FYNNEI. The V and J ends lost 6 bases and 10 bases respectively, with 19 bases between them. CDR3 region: CASRGRAQPASPLHF. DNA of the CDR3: TGTGCCAGCAGGGGCAGGGCCCAACCGGCGTCACCCCTCCACTTT.

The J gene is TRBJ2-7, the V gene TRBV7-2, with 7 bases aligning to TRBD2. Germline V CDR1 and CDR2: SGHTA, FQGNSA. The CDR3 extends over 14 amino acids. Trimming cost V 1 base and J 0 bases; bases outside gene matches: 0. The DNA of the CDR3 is TGTGCCAGCAGCTTAGAGCGGGGCTCCTACGAGCAGTACTTC. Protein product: CASSLERGSYEQYF.